The 28 T cell receptor beta chains reported below all come from one sample, sequenced in a study of CD8+CD57+ T cells in acquired aplastic anemia. Patients selected for sequencing had displayed CD8+CD57+ cell expansion by flow cytometry. The template for TCR beta VDJ and CDR3 sequence profiling was genomic DNA. TCRdb used MiXCR to reprocess the reads, holding one entry per CDR3 protein. The sample includes fewer than 80,000 distinct CDR3 sequences, approximately 70% of them seen just once. Material: sorted CD4+, CD8+, or CD8+CD57+ T cells (not recorded which) from PBMCs. These receptors came from a human donor with aplastic anemia.

V is TRBV20-1 and J is TRBJ1-6; D remains unclear. The germline V gene encodes CDR1 DFQATT and CDR2 SNEGSKA (reference sequence). V dropped 2 bases and J dropped 6 bases, with 5 bases sitting between them. This CDR3 region has 12 residues. CDR3 loop: CSARLANSPLHF. CDR3 nucleotide sequence: TGCAGTGCTAGACTCGCTAATTCACCCCTCCACTTT.

V gene TRBV10-3 combines with J gene TRBJ2-3; 9 bases fit TRBD1. The CDR3 is 16 amino acids. Trimming cost V 5 bases and J 0 bases; bases outside gene matches: 6. From germline, CDR1 is ENHRY and CDR2 SYGVKD. The CDR3 DNA reads as TGTGCCATCAGTAACATACAGGGGGCAAGCACAGATACGCAGTATTTT. It is translated as CAISNIQGASTDTQYF.

The V and J genes are TRBV15 and TRBJ1-1; D perhaps matches TRBD1 (6 bases). Germline lookup yields CDR1 LNHNV and CDR2 YYDKDF (reference sequence). The CDR3 is 13 residues long. With 0 bases removed from V and 5 bases from J, the gap between germline ends came to 7 bases. CDR3 in amino acids: CATSREGGTEAFF. In nucleotides, the CDR3 is TGTGCCACCAGCAGAGAAGGGGGGACTGAAGCTTTCTTT.

The table lists this clonotype with many counts. The rearrangement joins TRBV7-2 to TRBJ2-7, with TRBD2 matching 12 bases. CDR3 length: 15 residues. Trimming took 5 bases from V and 2 from J; bases not matched to a gene: 4. Germline values: CDR1 SGHTA, CDR2 FQGNSA. CDR3 sequence: CASSMGLAGTYEQYF. The CDR3 nucleotides are TGTGCCAGCAGCATGGGACTAGCGGGTACCTACGAGCAGTACTTC. The complete variable domain, with remaining parts taken from reference TRBV7-2 and TRBJ2-7, reads GAGVSQSPSNKVTEKGKDVELRCDPISGHTALYWYRQSLGQGLEFLIYFQGNSAPDKSGLPSDRFSAERTGGSVSTLTIQRTQQEDSAVYLCASSMGLAGTYEQYFGPGTRLTVT.

The V call is TRBV19, the J call TRBJ2-2; maybe TRBD1 (6 bases). From germline, CDR1 is LNHDA and CDR2 SQIVND (reference sequence). The CDR3 covers 16 residues. Trimming removed 3 bases at V and 1 base at J, with 12 bases between. Here the CDR3 reads CASSMPPTGNTGELFF. The CDR3 nucleotides read TGTGCCAGTAGTATGCCCCCGACAGGGAACACCGGGGAGCTGTTTTTT.

This clonotype has just a few counts. V usage is TRBV12-3 or TRBV12-4 and J usage is TRBJ2-7, with 9 bases matching TRBD2. With V trimmed by 6 bases and J by 3 bases, 9 bases remained unmatched. CDR3 length: 15 residues. CDR3 residues: CASRLPGLARYEQYF. The CDR3 DNA reads as TGTGCCAGCAGGTTACCGGGACTAGCACGCTACGAGCAGTACTTC.

This clonotype has more than one count but fewer than ten. The chain is built from TRBV7-2 and TRBJ2-7, with D uncertain. CDR1 and CDR2 (germline): SGHTA, FQGNSA. This CDR3 spans 11 amino acids. Deletions cut 6 bases from V and 3 bases from J, with 6 bases between. Written as DNA, the CDR3 is TGTGCCAGCAGTATGGACTACGAGCAGTACTTC. Translated: CASSMDYEQYF.

This clonotype appeared a few times. This chain joins TRBV7-9 and TRBJ2-5, with TRBD2 matching over 7 bases. The germline CDR1 and CDR2 sequences are SEHNR and FQNEAQ (reference sequence). J was trimmed by 2 bases and V by 8 bases; bases with no gene match: 2. The CDR3 covers 12 residues. In DNA form, the CDR3 reads TGTGCCAGCCGCGGGGGACAAGAGACCCAGTACTTC. It specifies CASRGGQETQYF.

The rearrangement joins TRBV29-1 to TRBJ1-1; D perhaps matches TRBD1 (6 bases). V lost 6 bases to trimming and J lost 3 bases, with 17 bases between them. Germline V lookup: CDR1 SQVTM, CDR2 ANQGSEA. This CDR3 contains 14 residues. The CDR3 DNA follows: TGCAGCGTAACGAGGGGGGGCTTGGACACTGAAGCTTTCTTT. This codes for CSVTRGGLDTEAFF.

The V gene is TRBV15, the J gene TRBJ2-3; D not resolved. The CDR3 consists of 15 residues. The ends were cut back, 1 base at V and 0 bases at J, with 8 bases in the middle. Germline assignment: CDR1 LNHNV and CDR2 YYDKDF (reference sequence). This CDR3 reads CATSRGGSSTDTQYF. CDR3 sequence (DNA): TGTGCCACCAGCAGAGGGGGATCTAGCACAGATACGCAGTATTTT.

This clonotype occurred a few times. The gene calls are TRBV15 and TRBJ2-1; TRBD2 aligns across 10 bases. This CDR3 is built from 20 residues. Germline CDR1 is LNHNV and CDR2 is YYDKDF (reference sequence). J gave up 2 bases and V 0 bases, and 13 bases lay outside the gene matches. CDR3 region: CATSREGLAEPESAYNEQFF. Written as DNA, the CDR3 is TGTGCCACCAGCAGAGAAGGACTAGCGGAACCCGAGAGCGCCTACAATGAGCAGTTCTTC.

This sequence joins TRBV9 and TRBJ1-6, with no clear D. Germline CDR1 and CDR2: SGDLS and YYNGEE. With 5 bases removed from V and 9 bases from J, the gap between germline ends came to 0 bases. This CDR3 is 9 amino acids long. CDR3 sequence (DNA): TGTGCCAGCAGTTCACCCCTCCACTTT. Encoded protein: CASSSPLHF.

CDR3 in amino acids: CASSASGTENYEQYF. The CDR3 bases are TGTGCCAGCAGTGCCTCCGGGACAGAGAACTACGAGCAGTACTTC. The chain has TRBV12-3 or TRBV12-4 and TRBJ2-7, with 7 bases fitting TRBD1. The CDR3 spans 15 residues. V lost 5 bases and J lost 3; bases outside the gene matches: 10.

In its sample, this clonotype was seen once. V usage is TRBV25-1 and J usage is TRBJ2-7, with 7 bases matching TRBD2. V trimming: 7 bases; J trimming: 3 bases; junction bases outside the gene matches: 9. This CDR3 comprises 14 residues. Per germline, CDR1 MGHDK and CDR2 SYGVNS. The CDR3 coding sequence is TGTGCCAGCACCTCACGGGGGGAACGCTACGAGCAGTACTTC. It specifies CASTSRGERYEQYF.

The table lists this clonotype with a few counts. V usage is TRBV19 and J usage is TRBJ1-1, with 8 bases identical to TRBD1. The CDR3 spans 13 residues. CDR1 is LNHDA, CDR2 SQIVND, per germline (reference sequence). Losses at the gene ends were 5 bases for V and 7 bases for J; bases not matched to a gene: 6. The CDR3 coding sequence is TGTGCCAGTAGTCTAAGGACAGGGAATGAAGCTTTCTTT. Translation: CASSLRTGNEAFF.

This clonotype was observed many times. The genes are TRBV3-1 and TRBJ2-7; TRBD1 agrees at 7 bases. With 5 bases clipped from V and 2 bases from J, the junction kept 3 bases outside the gene matches. The CDR3 length is 13 residues. CDR1 is LGHDT and CDR2 is YNNKEL in the germline V gene (reference sequence). The CDR3 reads CASSGGQPYEQYF. The CDR3 nucleotides read TGTGCCAGCAGCGGGGGACAGCCCTACGAGCAGTACTTC.

The CDR3 region has the DNA TGCGCCAGCAGCTTAGGACAGGGGCCTTACAATGAGCAGTTCTTC. Amino acids: CASSLGQGPYNEQFF. The rearrangement uses TRBV5-1 and TRBJ2-1, with TRBD1 identical over 9 bases. The CDR3 is 15 amino acids. The ends lost 2 bases at V and 4 bases at J; junction bases unmatched: 4. CDR1 and CDR2 from the germline V gene are SGHRS and YFSETQ.

This chain connects TRBV7-2 to TRBJ2-1; weak D call: TRBD2 (6 bases). Germline lookup yields CDR1 SGHTA and CDR2 FQGNSA. V lost 0 bases, J lost 7 bases, and 13 bases lay in between. This CDR3 spans 15 amino acids. CDR3 loop: CASSLAYGGLNEQFF. CDR3 nucleotide sequence: TGTGCCAGCAGCTTAGCTTACGGGGGTTTGAATGAGCAGTTCTTC.

V and J are TRBV9 and TRBJ2-7; D remains ambiguous. V dropped 0 bases and J dropped 0 bases, with 10 bases sitting between them. Germline CDR1 is SGDLS and CDR2 is YYNGEE. This CDR3 spans 15 amino acids. The CDR3 DNA reads TGTGCCAGCAGCGTAGGATGGCAGTCCTCCTACGAGCAGTACTTC. This codes for CASSVGWQSSYEQYF.

The V gene is TRBV9, the J gene TRBJ2-7, with 11 nucleotides matching TRBD1. CDR1 and CDR2 (germline): SGDLS, YYNGEE. The CDR3 is made up of 16 amino acids. The V segment lost 9 bases and the J segment 5 bases; nucleotides outside the gene matches: 16. The DNA for the CDR3 is TGTGCCATCAGTACTTTCCGGGACAGGGGGACCCACGAGCAGTACTTC. Translated: CAISTFRDRGTHEQYF.

The gene calls are TRBV2 and TRBJ2-1, with 7 bases identical to TRBD2. Germline assignment: CDR1 SNHLY and CDR2 FYNNEI. This CDR3 has 14 amino acids. V was clipped by 7 bases and J by 6 bases; unmatched bases: 9. For the CDR3, the DNA is TGTGCCAGCACCCAGGAGGCTAGCGGCAATGAGCAGTTCTTC. It specifies CASTQEASGNEQFF.

The chain is built from TRBV9 and TRBJ2-5; D is perhaps TRBD1 (6 bases). The CDR3 length is 15 residues. V was pared by 0 bases and J by 2 bases, with 11 bases between. Per germline, CDR1 SGDLS and CDR2 YYNGEE. The CDR3 protein is CASSVAPDSQETQYF. CDR3 nucleotides: TGTGCCAGCAGCGTAGCCCCGGACAGTCAAGAGACCCAGTACTTC.

This clonotype was counted once. The chain uses TRBV19 and TRBJ1-1; D might be TRBD1 (5 bases). V was cut by 5 bases and J by 1 base, with 11 bases left in between. This CDR3 region has 14 residues. Germline assignment: CDR1 LNHDA and CDR2 SQIVND (reference sequence). CDR3 coding DNA: TGTGCCAGTAGTCGGGACGCCTCGAACACTGAAGCTTTCTTT. This gives the protein CASSRDASNTEAFF.

This clonotype was picked up many times. The CDR3 nucleotides are TGTGCCAGCAGCCAAACCCTAGGGACCCAAGAGACCCAGTACTTC. Its translation is CASSQTLGTQETQYF. The chain uses TRBV14 and TRBJ2-5; either TRBD1 or TRBD2 may fit D (5 bases each). Trimming shortened V by 2 bases and J by 1 base, and 11 bases separated the two germline ends. The germline CDR1 and CDR2 sequences are SGHDN and FVKESK. The CDR3 sequence is 15 residues long.

The V call is TRBV12-3 or TRBV12-4, the J call TRBJ2-7, with D hard to call. CDR3 length: 13 amino acids. Trimming stripped 4 bases from V and 3 bases from J, with 10 bases between. The CDR3 reads CASSSDNSYEQYF. CDR3 nucleotide sequence: TGTGCCAGCAGTTCAGACAACAGCTACGAGCAGTACTTC.

This clonotype has only a few counts. This sequence joins TRBV19 and TRBJ1-5; D gene unclear. The V end lost 7 bases, the J end lost 10 bases, and 20 bases lay between the germline ends. This CDR3 region has 14 residues. Germline V lookup: CDR1 LNHDA, CDR2 SQIVND (reference sequence). As DNA, the CDR3 is TGTGCCAGTACTCCAAGGTGGGCAGTGGAACCCCAGCATTTT. Encoded protein: CASTPRWAVEPQHF. The whole variable domain, filled in from reference TRBV19 and TRBJ1-5, reads DGGITQSPKYLFRKEGQNVTLSCEQNLNHDAMYWYRQDPGQGLRLIYYSQIVNDFQKGDIAEGYSVSREKKESFPLTVTSAQKNPTAFYLCASTPRWAVEPQHFGDGTRLSIL.

This chain uses TRBV7-9 with TRBJ2-2; 7 bases map to TRBD1. The CDR3 extends over 14 amino acids. CDR1 is SEHNR and CDR2 is FQNEAQ in the germline V gene (reference sequence). Losses at the gene ends were 4 bases for V and 4 bases for J; bases not matched to a gene: 3. CDR3 sequence (DNA): TGTGCCAGCAGCTCTACAGGGGCCACCGGGGAGCTGTTTTTT. Its protein is CASSSTGATGELFF.

The V and J genes are TRBV29-1 and TRBJ1-2, with D possibly matching TRBD1 (6 bases). The CDR3 sequence is 15 residues long. Trimming took 6 bases from V and 2 from J, leaving 19 bases between them. Germline loops: CDR1 SQVTM, CDR2 ANQGSEA. The CDR3 is CSVVDSSFLNYGYTF. The CDR3 bases are TGCAGCGTGGTGGACAGTTCATTCCTCAACTATGGCTACACCTTC.